This T cell receptor (beta chain) was profiled in a study of Ad26.COV2.S vaccination and SARS-CoV-2 variants. Measured with immunoSEQ multiplex PCR; TCRdb has only the in-frame clones, and not every one. The sample yields roughly 92,000 clones, under 90% seen once. The count of this clone is one. Its antigen is still unknown. Germline V gene lookup returns CDR1 ENHRY and CDR2 SYGVKD. V lost 10 bases, J lost 2 bases, and 2 bases stayed unmatched. This CDR3 is 13 amino acids long. Study observations and caveats: Measurements of TCR breadth and depth may have given underestimates of the total T cell responses. Reported findings describe substantial breadth in spike-specific CD8+ and CD4+ T cell responses following vaccination.

The chain combines TRBV10-3 with TRBJ1-5; 10 bases agree with TRBD1. This clonotype was obtained from a human donor who had recovered from COVID-19. The starting material was peripheral blood, obtained after recovery from COVID-19. The CDR3 region has the DNA TGTGCCACCGGGACAGGGGGCAATCAGCCCCAGCATTTT. It specifies CATGTGGNQPQHF.